This T cell receptor beta chain derives from a study of blood T cell repertoires in COVID-19. In its sample, this clone was seen once. Germline V lookup: CDR1 MGHRA, CDR2 YSYEKL. V was clipped by 5 bases and J by 7 bases; unmatched bases: 6. There are 14 residues in the CDR3. Sequencing used immunoSEQ multiplex PCR; TCRdb keeps in-frame clones, though not all of them. Of a few hundred thousand clones listed, about 91% are singletons. The sequencing input was peripheral blood. This receptor was identified in a woman in her thirties who had recovered from COVID-19. The J gene is TRBJ1-1, the V gene TRBV4-1, with 11 bases matching TRBD1. The CDR3 region is CASSYGQGAIEAFF. DNA for the CDR3: TGCGCCAGCAGCTACGGACAGGGGGCGATTGAAGCTTTCTTT.